These T cell receptor beta chains were read from a single sample in a study of regulatory T cells in long-lasting Graves disease. A single record per CDR3 protein comes from TCRdb applying MiXCR to the multiplex PCR reads. The repertoire holds roughly 700,000 distinct CDR3 sequences, with 25% to 30% as singletons. The source material was peripheral blood mononuclear cells (PBMCs), sampled when the disease was refractory, from a patient treated with antithyroid drugs. These receptors all come from a female donor with Graves disease. CDR3s leave out the opening cysteine and the closing phenylalanine or tryptophan. D genes are given only for firm matches. Clone sizes are given selectively: once, few, many, or a class where the clone is expanded.

TRBV7-2 | - | few | ASTRTLNYGYT
TRBV19 | - | - | ASSTSGFLLAKNIQY
TRBV20-1 | - | - | SARDIDVQKTNTEAF
TRBV30 | - | - | AWTGARTEAF
TRBV19 | - | - | ASSINSYYGYT
TRBV6-2/TRBV6-3 | - | - | VSSDRSATNEKLF
TRBV19 | - | - | ASSQTGTGFSYEQY
TRBV3-1 | TRBD1 | few | ASSLGQSQAF
TRBV6-2/TRBV6-3 | - | - | ASRNPELDSQNTEAF
TRBV5-1 | - | - | ASSLDVSSTDTQY
TRBV11-1 | TRBD1 | few | ASRQDRGLATEAF
TRBV30 | - | - | AYYPALGVGGYT
TRBV19 | TRBD2 | - | ASSQTSYSYNEQF
TRBV7-9 | TRBD2 | - | ASSLSSVLAGSETQY
TRBV20-1 | TRBD1 | - | SAATGQDQPQH
TRBV20-1 | - | - | SAGGERQGKETQY
TRBV28 | - | few | ASRGRGELF
TRBV24-1 | - | - | ATSFAGNTGELF
TRBV27 | - | few | ASSSLRAGYEQY
TRBV12-3/TRBV12-4 | - | many | ASSGTVPNSPLH
TRBV30 | - | many | AWSGGLGNTEAF
TRBV5-1 | TRBD1 | - | ASSLVPQGVGETQY
TRBV30 | - | many | AWSHAGTRTH
TRBV2 | - | many | ASSEGTANQPQH
TRBV4-1 | - | once | ASSQDQGQNTGELF
TRBV3-1 | - | - | ASSQNVAGINYGYT
TRBV19 | - | - | ASRASTAVNTEAF
TRBV11-2 | TRBD1 | many | ASSLVGTVSYEQY
TRBV5-4 | - | few | ASSLSVGEITGELF
TRBV29-1 | TRBD1 | - | SVTGVYEQY
TRBV20-1 | TRBD2 | many | SAFPLLSGRAPETQY
TRBV27 | - | - | ASSPRTGVHGYT
TRBV27 | TRBD2 | many | ASSWTSGSTYEQY
TRBV11-2 | TRBD2 | many | ASSLAGTRRWYEQY
TRBV3-1 | - | - | ASSQGTENQPQH
TRBV28 | TRBD1 | many | ASSPSRDRAGQY
TRBV19 | TRBD1 | - | ASSISTGGGQPQH
TRBV3-1 | - | few | ASSQGRGQPQH
TRBV2 | - | - | ASREGMRVDLNTEAF
TRBV29-1 | TRBD2 | few | SVVLAGRPQETQY
TRBV29-1 | - | many | SVTTTDSDYGYT
TRBV3-1 | TRBD1 | few | ASSPGQVLDGYT
TRBV6-9 | TRBD1 | few | ASSYPGQGAHQPQH
TRBV20-1 | TRBD2 | many | SAETSGSYEQY
TRBV6-1 | - | many | ASSRGTNTEAF
TRBV20-1 | TRBD1 | - | SAREGGRQGAFVGGRNQETQY
TRBV15 | - | few | ATSRAGGVEDTEAF
TRBV12-3/TRBV12-4 | - | once | ASSYGPTAHQPQH
TRBV7-2 | - | many | ASSRGHFSYEQY
TRBV30 | - | - | AWRSGGDEQY
TRBV6-1 | TRBD2 | - | ASSEASGGGELF
TRBV3-1 | - | - | ASGQGVTGELF
TRBV29-1 | - | - | SVTDGGWGTEAF
TRBV20-1 | - | many | SASISVSSYEQY
TRBV19 | - | - | ASSPYRGGYTEAF
TRBV6-1 | - | - | ASLMGGYT
TRBV11-2 | - | few | ASSLDQGSSPQETQY